This TCR beta chain emerged from a study of blood T cells in healthy people across ages. The overall study: The template switching approach captured approximately one barcoded beta molecule for every two T cells.

Notes on this clonotype: Antigen: not known.

A J-beta primer mix and a sample-barcoded 5' primer were used in a second PCR of about 7 to 12 cycles. TCRdb reanalysed the 5' RACE reads using MiXCR and keeps one entry per CDR3 protein. This table holds 500,000 to 650,000 distinct CDR3 sequences, about 29% found once. Study findings and constraints: When set beside aged donors, long-lived donors presented more naive CD4+ cells and higher diversity. Naive T cell percentage and TCR beta diversity correlated strongly.

The CDR3 has 15 amino acids. The V gene's germline CDR1 is LGHDT and CDR2 YNNKEL (reference sequence). V dropped 0 bases and J dropped 7 bases, with 13 bases sitting between them. These data also formed part of another study, on T cells of mothers and their children. That report notes: There were no persistent microchimeric T cell clones detected.

Sequencing used blood. This clonotype originated in a boy aged 2 to 10 in good health. J is TRBJ1-5 and V is TRBV3-1, with TRBD1 as a possible D gene (5 bases). The CDR3 bases are TGTGCCAGCAGCCAAGATGGGGGAGGGGAACAGCCCCAGCATTTT. Translated, it gives CASSQDGGGEQPQHF.